This is a list of T cell receptor beta chains from one sample in a study of cytomegalovirus exposure and HLA in healthy donors. The table came from immunoSEQ multiplex PCR; TCRdb's copy has only in-frame clones and leaves some out. The sample holds 150,000 to 200,000 clones, roughly 80% seen once. The source material was PBMCs. The receptors derive from a man aged 18 to 29 in good health and CMV-seropositive. Each CDR3 is given with its conserved first and last residue. A D gene is named only where the DNA matches it firmly. Clone size is shown for a subset of rows, as once, few, many or a class of expanded clone.

clone size: few
V gene: TRBV6-1
J gene: TRBJ2-6
D gene: -
CDR3 protein: CASSEYDWGRGANVLTF
CDR3 DNA: TGTGCCAGCAGTGAATACGATTGGGGGAGGGGGGCCAACGTCCTGACTTTC

clone size: once
V gene: TRBV28
J gene: TRBJ1-5
D gene: -
CDR3 protein: CASSLPVNQPQHF
CDR3 DNA: TGTGCCAGCAGTTTGCCAGTCAATCAGCCCCAGCATTTT

clone size: few
V gene: TRBV29-1
J gene: TRBJ1-4
D gene: -
CDR3 protein: CSVERGGTNEKLFF
CDR3 DNA: TGCAGCGTTGAACGGGGGGGAACTAATGAAAAACTGTTTTTT

clone size: -
V gene: TRBV25-1
J gene: TRBJ2-1
D gene: TRBD2
CDR3 protein: CASSESVGRLAPYNEQFF
CDR3 DNA: TGTGCCAGCAGTGAATCGGTGGGACGACTAGCCCCTTACAATGAGCAGTTCTTC

clone size: -
V gene: TRBV5-4
J gene: TRBJ2-5
D gene: -
CDR3 protein: CARSPPLGGAMETQYF
CDR3 DNA: TGTGCCCGCAGCCCGCCGTTGGGGGGGGCCATGGAGACCCAGTACTTC

clone size: once
V gene: TRBV9
J gene: TRBJ2-7
D gene: -
CDR3 protein: CASSAQGGYEQYF
CDR3 DNA: TGTGCCAGCAGCGCCCAAGGGGGCTACGAGCAGTACTTC

clone size: -
V gene: TRBV18
J gene: TRBJ2-5
D gene: -
CDR3 protein: CASSPGRGIGETQYF
CDR3 DNA: TGTGCCAGCTCCCCAGGGAGGGGGATAGGAGAGACCCAGTACTTC

clone size: -
V gene: TRBV2
J gene: TRBJ1-4
D gene: -
CDR3 protein: CASSDGLGGRTNEKLFF
CDR3 DNA: TGTGCCAGCAGTGACGGGTTAGGAGGTCGGACTAATGAAAAACTGTTTTTT

clone size: -
V gene: TRBV4-1
J gene: TRBJ1-1
D gene: TRBD1
CDR3 protein: CASSRKQQGFNTEAFF
CDR3 DNA: TGCGCCAGCAGCCGAAAACAACAGGGGTTTAACACTGAAGCTTTCTTT

clone size: -
V gene: TRBV28
J gene: TRBJ1-5
D gene: -
CDR3 protein: CASSLYQGINQPQHF
CDR3 DNA: TGTGCCAGCAGTTTATATCAGGGGATCAATCAGCCCCAGCATTTT

clone size: -
V gene: TRBV5-4
J gene: TRBJ2-1
D gene: TRBD2
CDR3 protein: CASSFSREGRSEQFF
CDR3 DNA: TGTGCCAGCAGCTTCTCTCGGGAGGGCCGTAGTGAGCAGTTCTTC

clone size: -
V gene: TRBV28
J gene: TRBJ2-1
D gene: TRBD1
CDR3 protein: CASSPGQVSYNEQFF
CDR3 DNA: TGTGCCAGCAGCCCGGGACAGGTTTCCTACAATGAGCAGTTCTTC

clone size: -
V gene: TRBV2
J gene: TRBJ1-1
D gene: -
CDR3 protein: CASKPGNTEAFF
CDR3 DNA: TGTGCCAGCAAACCAGGAAACACTGAAGCTTTCTTT

clone size: -
V gene: TRBV6-5
J gene: TRBJ1-2
D gene: TRBD1
CDR3 protein: CASSYSTGGYTF
CDR3 DNA: TGTGCCAGCAGTTACTCGACAGGGGGCTACACCTTC

clone size: -
V gene: TRBV2
J gene: TRBJ2-1
D gene: -
CDR3 protein: CATSGSTYYNEQFF
CDR3 DNA: TGTGCCACCTCCGGGAGCACCTACTACAATGAGCAGTTCTTC

clone size: -
V gene: TRBV29-1
J gene: TRBJ2-3
D gene: -
CDR3 protein: CSVDFARYETSTDTQYF
CDR3 DNA: TGCAGCGTTGATTTCGCGCGATACGAAACTAGCACAGATACGCAGTATTTT

clone size: -
V gene: TRBV28
J gene: TRBJ2-3
D gene: TRBD2
CDR3 protein: CASSIITGTSAPTDTQYF
CDR3 DNA: TGTGCCAGCAGTATAATCACAGGGACTAGCGCCCCCACAGATACGCAGTATTTT

clone size: -
V gene: TRBV29-1
J gene: TRBJ2-7
D gene: -
CDR3 protein: CSVTSHGNSYEQYF
CDR3 DNA: TGCAGCGTTACTTCTCACGGGAACTCCTACGAGCAGTACTTC

clone size: -
V gene: TRBV7-2
J gene: TRBJ2-5
D gene: TRBD1
CDR3 protein: CASSFARGRDETQYF
CDR3 DNA: TGTGCCAGCAGCTTCGCGAGGGGGCGCGATGAGACCCAGTACTTC

clone size: -
V gene: TRBV5-1
J gene: TRBJ1-2
D gene: -
CDR3 protein: CASREDFIYGYTF
CDR3 DNA: TGCGCCAGCAGAGAGGACTTCATCTATGGCTACACCTTC

clone size: -
V gene: TRBV4-1
J gene: TRBJ1-6
D gene: TRBD1
CDR3 protein: CASSQEPQGAYKPLHF
CDR3 DNA: TGCGCCAGCAGCCAAGAGCCCCAGGGGGCCTATAAGCCCCTCCACTTT

clone size: -
V gene: TRBV7-9
J gene: TRBJ1-2
D gene: -
CDR3 protein: CAIEAGTVYGYTF
CDR3 DNA: TGTGCCATTGAAGCGGGGACGGTCTATGGCTACACCTTC

clone size: -
V gene: TRBV28
J gene: TRBJ2-2
D gene: -
CDR3 protein: CATYIQPRGELFF
CDR3 DNA: TGTGCCACCTACATCCAACCTAGGGGGGAGCTGTTTTTT

clone size: -
V gene: TRBV29-1
J gene: TRBJ2-3
D gene: TRBD2
CDR3 protein: CSVIAGGSTDTQYF
CDR3 DNA: TGCAGCGTCATAGCGGGAGGGTCGACAGATACGCAGTATTTT

clone size: -
V gene: TRBV7-2
J gene: TRBJ2-3
D gene: TRBD2
CDR3 protein: CASSSMTSFPDTQYF
CDR3 DNA: TGTGCCAGCAGCTCGATGACTAGCTTCCCAGATACGCAGTATTTT

clone size: -
V gene: TRBV9
J gene: TRBJ1-4
D gene: -
CDR3 protein: CASNREGGHFPEKLFF
CDR3 DNA: TGTGCCAGCAACCGAGAAGGGGGACATTTCCCCGAAAAACTGTTTTTT

clone size: -
V gene: TRBV27
J gene: TRBJ2-2
D gene: TRBD2
CDR3 protein: CASTRLAGGPTGELFF
CDR3 DNA: TGTGCCAGCACCCGACTAGCGGGAGGGCCGACCGGGGAGCTGTTTTTT

clone size: once
V gene: TRBV29-1
J gene: TRBJ2-3
D gene: TRBD1
CDR3 protein: CSVETGGSADTQYF
CDR3 DNA: TGCAGCGTTGAAACAGGGGGCTCGGCAGATACGCAGTATTTT

clone size: -
V gene: TRBV10-3
J gene: TRBJ2-7
D gene: -
CDR3 protein: CASRKEVGEQYF
CDR3 DNA: TGTGCCTCCCGAAAGGAGGTGGGAGAGCAGTACTTC